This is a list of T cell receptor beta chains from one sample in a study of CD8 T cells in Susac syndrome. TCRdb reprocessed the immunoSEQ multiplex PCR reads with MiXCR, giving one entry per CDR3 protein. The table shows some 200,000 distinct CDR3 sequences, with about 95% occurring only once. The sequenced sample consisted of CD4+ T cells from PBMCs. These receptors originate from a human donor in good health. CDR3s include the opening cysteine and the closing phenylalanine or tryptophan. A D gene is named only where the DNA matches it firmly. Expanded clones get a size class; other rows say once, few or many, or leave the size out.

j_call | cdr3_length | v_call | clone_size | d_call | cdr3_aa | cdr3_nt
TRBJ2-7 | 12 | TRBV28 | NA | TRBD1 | CATRGTNYEQYF | TGTGCCACCAGGGGGACAAACTACGAGCAGTACTTC
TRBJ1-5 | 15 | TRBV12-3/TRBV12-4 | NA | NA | CASRRERVGNQPQHF | TGTGCCAGCAGAAGGGAAAGAGTGGGCAATCAGCCCCAGCATTTT
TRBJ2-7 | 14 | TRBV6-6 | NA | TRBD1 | CASRPGTGDYEQYF | TGTGCCAGCAGGCCAGGGACAGGGGATTACGAGCAGTACTTC
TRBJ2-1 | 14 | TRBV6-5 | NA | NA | CASSYKQVWDEQFF | TGTGCCAGCAGTTACAAACAGGTCTGGGATGAGCAGTTCTTC
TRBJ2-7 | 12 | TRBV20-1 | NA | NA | CSASSPGLEQYF | TGCAGTGCTAGTTCGCCGGGCCTGGAGCAGTACTTC
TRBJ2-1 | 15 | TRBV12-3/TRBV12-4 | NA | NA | CASSPGRSSYNEQFF | TGTGCCAGCAGTCCCGGACGGAGCTCCTACAATGAGCAGTTCTTC
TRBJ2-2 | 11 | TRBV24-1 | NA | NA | CATSQGGELFF | TGTGCCACCAGTCAAGGCGGGGAGCTGTTTTTT
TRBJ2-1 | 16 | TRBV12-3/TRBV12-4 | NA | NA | CASSVNTGFSYNEQFF | TGTGCCAGCAGTGTCAACACAGGGTTCTCCTACAATGAGCAGTTCTTC
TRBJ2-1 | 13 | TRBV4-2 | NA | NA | CASSQSRDLEQFF | TGTGCCAGCAGCCAATCCCGAGATCTTGAGCAGTTCTTC
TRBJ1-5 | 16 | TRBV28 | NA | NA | CASSLPLQGSNQPQHF | TGTGCCAGCAGTTTGCCCCTACAGGGTAGCAATCAGCCCCAGCATTTT
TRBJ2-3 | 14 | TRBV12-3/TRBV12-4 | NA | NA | CASSFSISGDTQYF | TGTGCCAGCAGTTTTAGTATTTCGGGAGATACGCAGTATTTT
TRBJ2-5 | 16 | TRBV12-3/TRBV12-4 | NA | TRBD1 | CASSHARTGGKETQYF | TGTGCCAGCAGTCACGCCAGGACAGGGGGGAAAGAGACCCAGTACTTC
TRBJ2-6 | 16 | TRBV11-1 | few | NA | CASKQGASSGANVLTF | TGTGCCAGCAAACAGGGTGCGAGCTCTGGGGCCAACGTCCTGACTTTC
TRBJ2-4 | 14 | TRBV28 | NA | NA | CASSPRKGGNIQYF | TGTGCCAGCAGTCCCCGGAAGGGGGGAAACATTCAGTACTTC
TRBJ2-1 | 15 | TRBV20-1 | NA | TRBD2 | CSAREAGGRYNEQFF | TGCAGTGCTAGAGAAGCGGGAGGCAGGTACAATGAGCAGTTCTTC
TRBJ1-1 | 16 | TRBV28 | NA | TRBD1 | CASGLPGQWSNTEAFF | TGTGCCAGCGGCTTACCGGGACAGTGGTCGAACACTGAAGCTTTCTTT
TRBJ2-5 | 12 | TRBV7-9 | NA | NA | CASRKGGETQYF | TGTGCCAGCAGGAAAGGAGGGGAGACCCAGTACTTC
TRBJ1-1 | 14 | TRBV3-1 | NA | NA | CASSQESLNTEAFF | TGTGCCAGCAGCCAAGAATCCCTGAACACTGAAGCTTTCTTT
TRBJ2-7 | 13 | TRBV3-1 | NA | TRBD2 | CASRTSGNGEQYF | TGTGCCAGCAGGACTAGCGGGAACGGCGAGCAGTACTTC
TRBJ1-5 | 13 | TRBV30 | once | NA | CAWSGGQNQPQHF | TGTGCCTGGAGTGGGGGGCAGAATCAGCCCCAGCATTTT
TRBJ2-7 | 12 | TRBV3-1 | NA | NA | CASSQTRNEQYF | TGTGCCAGCAGCCAGACGCGGAACGAGCAGTACTTC
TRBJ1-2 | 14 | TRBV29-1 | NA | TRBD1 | CSVEAWGQGGGYTF | TGCAGCGTTGAAGCTTGGGGACAGGGAGGTGGCTACACCTTC
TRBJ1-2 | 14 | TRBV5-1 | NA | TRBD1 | CASSTGDLAAGYTF | TGCGCCAGCAGCACAGGGGATCTGGCAGCCGGCTACACCTTC
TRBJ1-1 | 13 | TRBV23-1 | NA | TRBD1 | CASSPDLQGGTFF | TGCGCCAGCAGTCCCGACCTCCAGGGGGGAACTTTCTTT
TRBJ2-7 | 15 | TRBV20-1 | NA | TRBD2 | CSAVPGTSESYEQYF | TGCAGTGCTGTTCCCGGGACTAGCGAATCCTACGAGCAGTACTTC
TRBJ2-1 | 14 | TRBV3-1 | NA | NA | CASSQGRPGRGQFF | TGTGCCAGCAGCCAAGGCAGACCGGGTCGTGGGCAGTTCTTC
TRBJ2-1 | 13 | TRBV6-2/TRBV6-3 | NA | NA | CASGGLPDLEQFF | TGTGCCAGTGGGGGGCTCCCAGATTTAGAGCAGTTCTTC
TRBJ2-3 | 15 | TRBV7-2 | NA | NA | CASSLAWDSTDTQYF | TGTGCCAGCAGCTTAGCATGGGACAGCACAGATACGCAGTATTTT
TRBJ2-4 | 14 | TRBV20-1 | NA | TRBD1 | CSASGTGGANIQYF | TGCAGTGCTTCCGGGACAGGGGGCGCAAACATTCAGTACTTC
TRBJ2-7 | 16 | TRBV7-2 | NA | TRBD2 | CASSRLAGGGTYEQYF | TGTGCCAGCAGCCGACTAGCGGGAGGAGGGACGTACGAGCAGTACTTC